The entry below gives a single T cell receptor beta chain sequence along with its context. Some clones are missing from TCRdb's copy, which holds only in-frame ones; the method was immunoSEQ multiplex PCR. This repertoire shows around 500,000 clones, 70% to 80% found once; its top ten account for 10% to 15%. The sample comes from a study of shared clonotypes between healthy human individuals. The CDR3 covers 11 residues. Per the germline V gene, CDR1 is SNHLY and CDR2 is FYNNEI. V lost 6 bases and J 6 bases, leaving 7 bases between the germline ends. The sequence was collected from a woman between 40 and 55 years old in good health. Some clones in this sample may be carry-over from other donors' samples. The rearrangement links TRBV2 to TRBJ2-3; D remains ambiguous. Sequenced sample: PBMCs. The DNA for the CDR3 is TGTGCCAGCAGACCTCGGGATACGCAGTATTTT. Translating gives CASRPRDTQYF.